One and the same sample provided the 30 T cell receptor beta chains below, sequenced in a study of PD-1 blockade in mismatch repair-deficient tumors (dated by TCRdb to the late 2010s). Libraries were built with the immunoSEQ multiplex PCR assay. In its TCRdb copy, this immuneACCESS table keeps in-frame sequences only and misses some clones. Where compared with another copy, unresolved V genes explain less than half of these, and the others have no known cause. Recorded for this sample are some 120,000 clones; approximately 86% of them occurred a single time. The leading ten clones occupy approximately 12% of the sample. This specimen was peripheral blood, taken 44 weeks after starting pembrolizumab. The source is an adult with mismatch repair-deficient cancer.

This chain links TRBV27 with TRBJ2-7; 7 nucleotides line up with TRBD2. Germline CDR1 reads MNHEY; CDR2 reads SMNVEV (reference sequence). The CDR3 loop spans 14 amino acids. V lost 2 bases to trimming and J lost 4 bases; unmatched junction nucleotides: 5. In DNA, the CDR3 is TGTGCCAGCAGTTTAGTGGCGGGAGCGTACGAGCAGTACTTC. Protein: CASSLVAGAYEQYF.

This clone turned up a few times. V and J are TRBV4-3 and TRBJ2-6, with D unresolved. Looked up from germline, CDR1 is LGHNA and CDR2 is YSLEER. Trimming left V 1 base short and J 0 bases short, with 7 bases between. CDR3 length: 16 amino acids. The CDR3 DNA reads as TGCGCCAGCAGCCAAGTGGCGCTCTCTGGGGCCAACGTCCTGACTTTC. It specifies CASSQVALSGANVLTF.

In this sample, this clone turned up once. The chain has TRBV9 and TRBJ2-1; TRBD2 might be the D (5 bases). This CDR3 is 15 amino acids long. V lost 3 bases and J lost 4, with 14 bases in between. In germline, CDR1 is SGDLS, CDR2 YYNGEE. CDR3 residues: CASSAGIGNYNEQFF. The CDR3, as DNA: TGTGCCAGCAGCGCCGGGATTGGGAATTACAATGAGCAGTTCTTC.

This chain joins TRBV6-5 and TRBJ2-5, with 14 bases lining up with TRBD2. Germline values: CDR1 MNHEY, CDR2 SVGAGI. The V segment lost 6 bases and the J segment 4 bases; nucleotides outside the gene matches: 4. The CDR3 is 15 residues long. CDR3 DNA sequence: TGTGCCAGCAGCAAGGGGACTAGCGGGAGAGAGACCCAGTACTTC. Amino acid sequence: CASSKGTSGRETQYF.

V usage is TRBV11-2 and J usage is TRBJ2-7; the match to TRBD2 covers 9 bases. The CDR3 is made up of 16 amino acids. With 5 bases clipped from V and 6 bases from J, the junction kept 14 bases outside the gene matches. Germline V gene data show CDR1 as SGHAT and CDR2 as FQNNGV. As DNA, the CDR3 is TGTGCCAGCAGCACCACTCCGGGACTAGCTGCCTTCGAGCAGTACTTC. Its protein is CASSTTPGLAAFEQYF.

This sequence joins TRBV5-4 and TRBJ1-2; no firm D call. Trimming stripped 4 bases from V and 4 bases from J, with 11 bases between. CDR1 and CDR2 (germline): SGHNT, YYREEE (reference sequence). The CDR3 spans 13 residues. The CDR3 DNA is TGTGCCAGCAGCCAAGAGAACACCTATGGCTACACCTTC. Its translation is CASSQENTYGYTF.

The chain uses TRBV19 and TRBJ2-5; TRBD2 is a possible D gene (6 bases). The germline V gene encodes CDR1 LNHDA and CDR2 SQIVND (reference sequence). V gave up 4 bases and J gave up 3 bases, with 15 bases separating them. This CDR3 contains 15 residues. Here the CDR3 DNA reads TGTGCCAGTAGTACCGGGACTTGGTCCAAAGAGACCCAGTACTTC. Amino acid sequence: CASSTGTWSKETQYF.

V and J are TRBV7-2 and TRBJ2-5; D perhaps matches TRBD1 (5 bases). Deletions cut 4 bases from V and 13 bases from J, with 16 bases between. The CDR3 is 12 amino acids. CDR1 and CDR2 (germline): SGHTA, FQGNSA. The CDR3 sequence is CASSSSKGFRYF. CDR3 nucleotide sequence: TGTGCCAGCAGCTCGAGCAAGGGGTTTCGGTACTTC. Looking up the rest from reference TRBV7-2 and TRBJ2-5 gives the full variable domain: GAGVSQSPSNKVTEKGKDVELRCDPISGHTALYWYRQSLGQGLEFLIYFQGNSAPDKSGLPSDRFSAERTGGSVSTLTIQRTQQEDSAVYLCASSSSKGFRYFGPGTRLLVL.

The V call is TRBV6-6, the J call TRBJ2-2, with TRBD2 matching 7 bases. Germline lookup yields CDR1 MNHNY and CDR2 SVGAGI (reference sequence). Germline trimming cut 0 bases from V and 4 bases from J; bases unmatched to any gene: 2. The CDR3 length is 15 residues. The CDR3, as DNA: TGTGCCAGCAGTTACTCCGGGAGGTTCACCGGGGAGCTGTTTTTT. Residues: CASSYSGRFTGELFF.

The rearrangement links TRBV5-1 to TRBJ2-5, with D possibly matching TRBD1 (6 bases). Germline-derived CDR1 and CDR2 are SGHRS and YFSETQ. Trimming removed 0 bases at V and 5 bases at J, with 11 bases between. CDR3 length: 14 residues. CDR3 region: CASSLGQAFETQYF. In nucleotides, the CDR3 is TGCGCCAGCAGCTTGGGACAGGCCTTTGAGACCCAGTACTTC.

This chain's CDR3 is CASSPGREKLFF. Here the CDR3 DNA reads TGTGCCAGCAGCCCCGGACGGGAAAAACTGTTTTTT. This chain links TRBV9 with TRBJ1-4; D uncertain. Trimming took off 4 bases at V and 8 bases at J, with 9 bases between the two ends. The CDR3 has 12 amino acids. The germline CDR1 and CDR2 sequences are SGDLS and YYNGEE.

This sequence joins TRBV12-5 and TRBJ2-7, with a tentative D call TRBD2 (7 bases). The CDR3 extends over 12 amino acids. The V gene lost 6 bases and the J gene lost 6 bases, with 12 bases spanning the gap. Per the germline V gene, CDR1 is LGHNT and CDR2 is FRNRAP. CDR3 DNA: TGTGCTAGTGGGGGAGGGGGGGCCGAGCAGTACTTC. Translating it yields CASGGGGAEQYF.

The chain employs TRBV10-3 and TRBJ2-5; TRBD2 aligns across 7 bases. Germline CDR1 is ENHRY and CDR2 is SYGVKD. The CDR3 has 15 amino acids. Trimming at V came to 6 bases and at J to 5 bases, leaving 12 bases not matched to a gene. The CDR3 loop reads CAISLGAGVTETQYF. The CDR3 DNA follows: TGTGCCATCAGCCTAGGTGCGGGAGTGACGGAGACCCAGTACTTC.

Here the CDR3 DNA reads TGCGCCAGCGGGGATCGCTCTGGAAACACCATATATTTT. It specifies CASGDRSGNTIYF. The V call is TRBV10-1, the J call TRBJ1-3, with no clear D. CDR1 and CDR2 from the germline V gene are WNHNN and SYGVQD (reference sequence). V gave up 8 bases and J gave up 0 bases, with 8 bases separating them. The CDR3 is 13 amino acids.

The chain carries TRBV7-2 and TRBJ1-5; no reliable D call. The CDR3 has 16 amino acids. The ends were cut back, 5 bases at V and 3 bases at J, with 17 bases in the middle. Germline CDR1 is SGHTA and CDR2 is FQGNSA. The CDR3 reads CASSQQVGQYNQPQHF. For the CDR3, the DNA is TGTGCCAGCAGCCAACAAGTCGGCCAGTACAATCAGCCCCAGCATTTT.

This sequence joins TRBV7-9 and TRBJ1-5, with D hard to call. Trimming stripped 5 bases from V and 0 bases from J, with 14 bases between. CDR3 length equals 16 residues. CDR1 SEHNR and CDR2 FQNEAQ come from the germline V gene (reference sequence). CDR3 DNA sequence: TGTGCCAGCAGCGGCGACGGTGGTCTTAGCAATCAGCCCCAGCATTTT. Amino acids: CASSGDGGLSNQPQHF.

CDR3 sequence: CASSSRTGEAYEQYF. As DNA, the CDR3 is TGTGCCAGCAGCTCCCGGACAGGGGAGGCCTACGAGCAGTACTTC. The rearrangement joins TRBV21-1 to TRBJ2-7; the listed D gene, TRBD1, was not tested against the DNA. TRBV21-1 is shown as a pseudogene. The CDR3 extends over 15 amino acids.

The table lists this clone with a count of one. The chain carries TRBV29-1 and TRBJ2-5, with D possibly matching TRBD2 (7 bases). The germline gives CDR1 SQVTM, CDR2 ANQGSEA. The CDR3 totals 16 residues. The V end was cut by 6 bases, the J end by 4 bases, with 24 bases between. For the CDR3, the DNA is TGCAGCGTCCCCTTTGGAGGCGGGGGCTCGGGAGAGACCCAGTACTTC. Its translation: CSVPFGGGGSGETQYF.

The chain links TRBV4-3 to TRBJ2-7; 9 bases map to TRBD1. This CDR3 spans 15 amino acids. V lost 3 bases, J lost 3 bases, and 6 bases stayed unmatched. Germline CDR1 LGHNA, CDR2 YSLEER. CDR3 sequence: CASSQDRGMSYEQYF. The CDR3 coding sequence is TGCGCCAGCAGCCAGGACAGGGGAATGAGCTACGAGCAGTACTTC.

The J gene is TRBJ2-7, the V gene TRBV7-8; possible D gene TRBD2, 7 bases. The CDR3 length is 14 residues. V was clipped by 1 base and J by 5 bases, with 12 bases between them. Germline CDR1 reads SGHVS; CDR2 reads FQNEAQ. The CDR3, as DNA: TGTGCCAGCAGCTTAGGGGGGGGCAACGACGAGCAGTACTTC. Protein sequence: CASSLGGGNDEQYF.

The J gene is TRBJ2-7, the V gene TRBV19; TRBD2 matches 9 bases. With V trimmed by 5 bases and J by 3 bases, 5 bases remained unmatched. This CDR3 region has 14 residues. Germline lookup yields CDR1 LNHDA and CDR2 SQIVND (reference sequence). This CDR3 is CASSYAGGVYEQYF. Written as DNA, the CDR3 is TGTGCCAGTAGTTACGCGGGAGGGGTCTACGAGCAGTACTTC.

This clone was detected many times. This chain links TRBV6-6 with TRBJ2-2; D possibly corresponds to TRBD1 (7 bases). V lost 5 bases and J 6 bases, leaving 10 bases between the germline ends. Germline CDR1 and CDR2: MNHNY and SVGAGI (reference sequence). The length of the CDR3 is 13 residues. The CDR3, as DNA: TGTGCCAGCAGTGACAGGGAGGCCGGGGAGCTGTTTTTT. Protein: CASSDREAGELFF.

The chain links TRBV6-6 to TRBJ1-1; TRBD1 matches 8 bases. V shed 2 bases and J 1 base; nucleotides not matched to a gene: 3. The CDR3 contains 15 residues. Germline V gene sequence: CDR1 MNHNY, CDR2 SVGAGI (reference sequence). The CDR3 region has the DNA TGTGCCAGCAGTTACGGGGGACAGGAGAACACTGAAGCTTTCTTT. Protein product: CASSYGGQENTEAFF.

Written as DNA, the CDR3 is TGTGCCAGCAGCGTAACAGGGGGCGCGGGCAAAAACATTCAGTACTTC. Translating gives CASSVTGGAGKNIQYF. This sequence joins TRBV7-9 and TRBJ2-4; 9 nucleotides line up with TRBD1. This CDR3 has 16 amino acids. CDR1 and CDR2 (germline): SEHNR, FQNEAQ (reference sequence). J gave up 3 bases and V 5 bases, and 8 bases lay outside the gene matches.

The J gene is TRBJ2-3, the V gene TRBV4-3; the match to TRBD1 covers 8 bases. CDR1 is LGHNA, CDR2 YSLEER, per germline. V trimming: 0 bases; J trimming: 6 bases; junction bases outside the gene matches: 2. The CDR3 extends over 14 amino acids. Here the CDR3 reads CASSQDHRGDTQYF. As DNA, the CDR3 is TGCGCCAGCAGCCAAGATCACAGGGGGGATACGCAGTATTTT.

The chain has TRBV4-1 and TRBJ1-4; TRBD1 matches 7 bases. The CDR3 contains 15 residues. From germline, CDR1 is MGHRA and CDR2 YSYEKL. With V trimmed by 1 base and J by 8 bases, 7 bases remained unmatched. CDR3 nucleotide sequence: TGCGCCAGCAGCCAAGGAGACAGGGTCCGGGAAAAACTGTTTTTT. Translated, it gives CASSQGDRVREKLFF.

The rearrangement links TRBV6-1 to TRBJ2-7; D might be TRBD1 or TRBD2, each matching 5 bases. Germline CDR1 and CDR2: MNHNS and SASEGT. This CDR3 is built from 15 residues. V dropped 5 bases and J dropped 6 bases, with 20 bases sitting between them. CDR3 amino acids: CASSSLGEPGGEQYF. For the CDR3, the DNA is TGTGCCAGCAGTAGCCTGGGGGAACCCGGAGGCGAGCAGTACTTC.

This clone appeared once. V is TRBV7-9 and J is TRBJ2-3; D ambiguous. From germline, CDR1 is SEHNR and CDR2 FQNEAQ (reference sequence). CDR3 size: 16 residues. V gave up 3 bases and J gave up 0 bases, with 13 bases separating them. The CDR3 bases are TGTGCCAGCAGCTTTGAAGTCCTACATAGCACAGATACGCAGTATTTT. It codes for CASSFEVLHSTDTQYF.

CDR3 loop: CAWRPRDMGYGYTF. The DNA of the CDR3 is TGTGCCTGGAGGCCCCGGGACATGGGCTATGGCTACACCTTC. The V gene is TRBV30, the J gene TRBJ1-2, with D possibly TRBD1 on 6 matching bases. CDR3 length: 14 amino acids. Germline assignment: CDR1 GTSNPN and CDR2 SVGIG (reference sequence). With 3 bases removed from V and 4 bases from J, the gap between germline ends came to 15 bases.

The chain employs TRBV28 and TRBJ2-7, with TRBD2 matching 9 bases. Trimming removed 8 bases from V and 2 bases from J; junction bases left unmatched: 4. The length of the CDR3 is 13 residues. Germline V CDR1 and CDR2: MDHEN, SYDVKM. In DNA, the CDR3 is TGTGCCAGCGTTAGCGGGAGAACCTACGAGCAGTACTTC. Translated: CASVSGRTYEQYF.